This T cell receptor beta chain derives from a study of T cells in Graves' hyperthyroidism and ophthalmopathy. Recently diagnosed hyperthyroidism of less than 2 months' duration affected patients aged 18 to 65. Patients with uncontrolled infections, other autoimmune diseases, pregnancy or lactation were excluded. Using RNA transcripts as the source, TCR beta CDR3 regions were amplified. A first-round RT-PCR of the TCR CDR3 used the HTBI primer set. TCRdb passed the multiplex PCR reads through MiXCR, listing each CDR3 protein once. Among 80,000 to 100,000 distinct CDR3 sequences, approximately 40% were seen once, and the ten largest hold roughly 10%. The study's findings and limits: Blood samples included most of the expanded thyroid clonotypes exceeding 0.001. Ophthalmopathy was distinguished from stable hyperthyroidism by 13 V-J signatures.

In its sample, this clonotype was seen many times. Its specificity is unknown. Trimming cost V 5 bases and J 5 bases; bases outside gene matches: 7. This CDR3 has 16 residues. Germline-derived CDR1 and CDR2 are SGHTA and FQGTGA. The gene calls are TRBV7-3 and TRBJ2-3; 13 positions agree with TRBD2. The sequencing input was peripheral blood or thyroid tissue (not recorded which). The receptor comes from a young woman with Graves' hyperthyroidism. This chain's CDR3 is CASSVLAGGPRDTQYF. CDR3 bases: TGTGCCAGCAGCGTACTAGCGGGAGGGCCTAGAGATACGCAGTATTTT.